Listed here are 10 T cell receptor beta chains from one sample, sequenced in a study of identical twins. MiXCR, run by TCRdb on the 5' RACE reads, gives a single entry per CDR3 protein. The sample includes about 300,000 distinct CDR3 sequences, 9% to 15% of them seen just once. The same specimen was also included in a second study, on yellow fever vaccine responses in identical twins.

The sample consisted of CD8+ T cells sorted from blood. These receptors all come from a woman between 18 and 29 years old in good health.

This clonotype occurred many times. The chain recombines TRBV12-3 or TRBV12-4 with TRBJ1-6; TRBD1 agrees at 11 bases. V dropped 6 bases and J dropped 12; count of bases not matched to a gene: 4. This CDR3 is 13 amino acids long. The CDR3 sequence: CASRGQGAVPLHF. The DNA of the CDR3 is TGTGCCAGCAGAGGACAGGGGGCAGTACCCCTCCACTTT.

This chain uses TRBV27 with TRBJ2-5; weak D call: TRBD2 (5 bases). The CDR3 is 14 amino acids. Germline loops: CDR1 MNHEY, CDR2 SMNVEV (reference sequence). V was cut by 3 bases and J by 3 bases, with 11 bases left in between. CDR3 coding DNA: TGTGCCAGCAGTTTTCAGAGGGCGGAAGAGACCCAGTACTTC. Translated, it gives CASSFQRAEETQYF.

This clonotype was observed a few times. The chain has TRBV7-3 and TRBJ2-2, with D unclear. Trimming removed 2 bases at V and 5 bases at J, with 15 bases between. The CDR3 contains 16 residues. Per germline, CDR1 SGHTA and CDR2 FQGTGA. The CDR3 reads CASSLDGSDLTGELFF. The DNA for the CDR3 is TGTGCCAGCAGCTTAGACGGCAGTGACCTTACCGGGGAGCTGTTTTTT.

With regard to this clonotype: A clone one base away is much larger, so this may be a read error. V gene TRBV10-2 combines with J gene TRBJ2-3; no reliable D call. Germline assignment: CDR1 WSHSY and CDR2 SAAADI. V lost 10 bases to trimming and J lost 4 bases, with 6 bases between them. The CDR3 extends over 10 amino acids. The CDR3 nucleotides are TGCGCCATCAAGGCAGATACGCAGTATTTT. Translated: CAIKADTQYF.

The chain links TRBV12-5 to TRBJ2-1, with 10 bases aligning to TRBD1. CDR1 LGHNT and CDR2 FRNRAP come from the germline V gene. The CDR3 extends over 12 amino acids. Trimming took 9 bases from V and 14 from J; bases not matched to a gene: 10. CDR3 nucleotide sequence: TGTGCTAGGGCAAGGCGGGACAGGGGAGAGTTCTTC. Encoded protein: CARARRDRGEFF. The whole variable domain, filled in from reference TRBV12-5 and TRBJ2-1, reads DARVTQTPRHKVTEMGQEVTMRCQPILGHNTVFWYRQTMMQGLELLAYFRNRAPLDDSGMPKDRFSAEMPDATLATLKIQPSEPRDSAVYFCARARRDRGEFFGPGTRLTVL.

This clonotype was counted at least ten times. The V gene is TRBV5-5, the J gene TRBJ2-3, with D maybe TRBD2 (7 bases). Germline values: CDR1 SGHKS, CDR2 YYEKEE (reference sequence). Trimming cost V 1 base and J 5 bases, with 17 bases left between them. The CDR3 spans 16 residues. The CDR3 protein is CASSLSGGGIVDTQYF. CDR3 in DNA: TGTGCCAGCAGCTTGTCCGGCGGGGGCATTGTAGATACGCAGTATTTT.

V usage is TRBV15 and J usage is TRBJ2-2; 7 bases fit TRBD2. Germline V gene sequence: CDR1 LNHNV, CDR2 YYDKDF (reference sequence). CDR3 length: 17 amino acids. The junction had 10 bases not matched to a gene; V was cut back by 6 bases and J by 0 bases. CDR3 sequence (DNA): TGTGCCACCAGTCGGGCTAGCGGCCCTTCGAACACCGGGGAGCTGTTTTTT. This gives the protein CATSRASGPSNTGELFF.

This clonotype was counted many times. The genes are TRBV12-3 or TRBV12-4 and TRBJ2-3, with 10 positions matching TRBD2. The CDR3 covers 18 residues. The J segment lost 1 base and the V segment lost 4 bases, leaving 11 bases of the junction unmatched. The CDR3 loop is CASSYPEAGGPRTDTQYF. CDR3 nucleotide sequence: TGTGCCAGCAGTTACCCCGAAGCGGGAGGGCCTCGCACAGATACGCAGTATTTT.

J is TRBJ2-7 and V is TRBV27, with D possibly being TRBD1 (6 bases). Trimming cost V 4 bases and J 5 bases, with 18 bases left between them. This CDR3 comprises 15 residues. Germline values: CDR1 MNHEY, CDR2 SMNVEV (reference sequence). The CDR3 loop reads CASSSYLQGTDEQYF. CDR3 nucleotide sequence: TGTGCCAGCAGTTCATACCTACAGGGTACCGACGAGCAGTACTTC.

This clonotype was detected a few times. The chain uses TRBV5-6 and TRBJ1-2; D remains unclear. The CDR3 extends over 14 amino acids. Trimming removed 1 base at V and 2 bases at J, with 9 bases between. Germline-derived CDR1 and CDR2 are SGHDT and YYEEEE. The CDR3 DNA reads TGTGCCAGCAGCTTGATTCCAGCAAACTATGGCTACACCTTC. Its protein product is CASSLIPANYGYTF.